Listed below are T cell receptor beta chains from one sample, sequenced in a study of blood T cell repertoires in COVID-19. Clones were sequenced by immunoSEQ multiplex PCR, and TCRdb holds only the in-frame ones, with some missing. Here the sample spans 100,000 to 120,000 clones, over 60% being singletons. Sequencing was carried out using peripheral blood. These receptors all stem from a woman aged 80 or over with acute or convalescent COVID-19. CDR3s include the opening cysteine and the closing phenylalanine or tryptophan. The order of the fields is D gene, V gene, J gene, clone size, CDR3 DNA, CDR3 protein. The D gene is left open where the match is weak. Expanded clones are given a class, and other clones once, few, many or no size at all.

>TRBD2|TRBV27|TRBJ2-6|-
TGTGCCAGCAGCCGATGGCTAGCGGGGGCCTCTGGGGCCAACGTCCTGACTTTC
CASSRWLAGASGANVLTF
>-|TRBV3-1/TRBV3-2|TRBJ1-1|few
TGTGCCAGCAGCCCACACCCCTCAGGAAACTCTGAAGCTTTCTTT
CASSPHPSGNSEAFF
>TRBD1|TRBV6-5|TRBJ1-2|-
TGTGCCAGCAGTTACGCGACAGGGTGGATGGGCTACACCTTC
CASSYATGWMGYTF
>-|TRBV5-1|TRBJ2-6|-
TGCGCCAGCACGGCAGGGGTGTTCTCTGGGGCCAACGTCCTGACTTTC
CASTAGVFSGANVLTF
>-|TRBV30|TRBJ2-5|-
TGTGCCTGGAGTGTACTAGTTGGGGAGACCCAGTACTTC
CAWSVLVGETQYF
>TRBD1|TRBV7-9|TRBJ1-6|-
TGTGCCAGCAGCTTCAATACGGGACAGAATTCACCCCTCCACTTT
CASSFNTGQNSPLHF
>-|TRBV7-7|TRBJ2-5|-
TGTGCTAGCAGCTTAATTGGGGCAGAAGAGACCCAGTACTTC
CASSLIGAEETQYF
>TRBD2|TRBV4-1|TRBJ2-2|-
TGCGCCAGCAGCCCGTCCCGCGGGAGGGATGACACCGGGGAGCTGTTTTTT
CASSPSRGRDDTGELFF
>TRBD1|TRBV4-2|TRBJ2-1|few
TGTGCCAGCAGCGAAACTGCCGGGACAGGTTCCTACAATGAGCAGTTCTTC
CASSETAGTGSYNEQFF
>-|TRBV6-2/TRBV6-3|TRBJ2-1|-
TGTGCCAGCAGTGACATTCGAGCGGTAAGCTCCTACAATGAGCAGTTCTTC
CASSDIRAVSSYNEQFF
>TRBD1|TRBV2|TRBJ1-3|few
TGTGCCAGCGACACAGGGGCCTCTGGAAACACCATATATTTT
CASDTGASGNTIYF
>TRBD2|TRBV3-1/TRBV3-2|TRBJ2-3|-
TGTGCCAGCAGACCGAGCGGGGGGGCCGGTGATACGCAGTATTTT
CASRPSGGAGDTQYF
>-|TRBV3-1/TRBV3-2|TRBJ2-1|-
TGTGCCAGCAGCCAGGGCGGGACGGCCTACAATGAGCAGTTCTTC
CASSQGGTAYNEQFF
>TRBD1|TRBV6-5|TRBJ1-6|few
TGTGCCAGCAGTCTCCGGGACAGGGTTAATTCACCCCTCCACTTT
CASSLRDRVNSPLHF
>TRBD1|TRBV18|TRBJ1-5|-
TGTGCCAGCTCACCGGACAGGGGTAATCAGCCCCAGCATTTT
CASSPDRGNQPQHF
>-|TRBV7-9|TRBJ1-5|-
TGTGCCAGCAGCTTGTCAGGGATAGGGTATAGCAATCAGCCCCAGCATTTT
CASSLSGIGYSNQPQHF
>-|TRBV12-3/TRBV12-4|TRBJ1-1|once
TGTGCCAGCAGTTTCGCGGGACCCACTGAAGCTTTCTTT
CASSFAGPTEAFF
>TRBD2|TRBV5-4|TRBJ2-1|-
TGTGCCAGCAGCTTGGGCGGGGGTGCGGGCAATGAGCAGTTCTTC
CASSLGGGAGNEQFF
>-|TRBV5-5|TRBJ1-3|-
TGTGCCAGCAGCGGAGGACTGGGGAAGTGGGGAAACACCATATATTTT
CASSGGLGKWGNTIYF
>TRBD1|TRBV9|TRBJ1-3|-
TGTGCCAGCAGCGTAGCAGGGGGTAGCTCTGGAAACACCATATATTTT
CASSVAGGSSGNTIYF
>TRBD1|TRBV2|TRBJ1-2|-
TGTGCCAGCAGCCTAGAAGGGGGCGGGAATGGCTACACCTTC
CASSLEGGGNGYTF
>-|TRBV10-1|TRBJ1-1|-
TGCGCCAGCAGTGGGGGCAGCTTCGAAGTTGCTTTCTTT
CASSGGSFEVAFF
>TRBD1|TRBV6-5|TRBJ2-1|-
TGTGCCAGCAGTTACTCGAAGTTCGGCAGGGGGAATGAGCAGTTCTTC
CASSYSKFGRGNEQFF
>TRBD2|TRBV7-2|TRBJ2-1|-
TGTGCCAGCAGCCAGAGCGGGAGCTCCTACAATGAGCAGTTCTTC
CASSQSGSSYNEQFF
>TRBD1|TRBV30|TRBJ2-6|-
TGTGCCTGGAGTAGTGGACAGGGAGATTCTGGGGCCAACGTCCTGACTTTC
CAWSSGQGDSGANVLTF
>-|TRBV4-1|TRBJ1-4|-
TGCGCCAGCAGCCAAGATTGGGGGGCTAATGAAAAACTGTTTTTT
CASSQDWGANEKLFF
>TRBD1|TRBV29-1|TRBJ1-2|-
TGCAGCGTCGGGCAGGGGGCGAAGGGCTACACCTTC
CSVGQGAKGYTF